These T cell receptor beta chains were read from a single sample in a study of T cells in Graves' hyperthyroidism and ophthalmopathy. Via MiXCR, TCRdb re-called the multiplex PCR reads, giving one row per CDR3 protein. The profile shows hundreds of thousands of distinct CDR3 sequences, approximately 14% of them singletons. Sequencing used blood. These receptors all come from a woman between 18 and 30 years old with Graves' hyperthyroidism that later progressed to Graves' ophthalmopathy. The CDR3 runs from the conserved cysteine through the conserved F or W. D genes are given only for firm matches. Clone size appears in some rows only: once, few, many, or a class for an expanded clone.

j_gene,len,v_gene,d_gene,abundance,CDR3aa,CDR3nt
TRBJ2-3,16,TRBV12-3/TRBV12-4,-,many,CASSPLLTTSTDTQYF,TGTGCCAGCAGTCCACTTTTGACTACTAGCACAGATACGCAGTATTTT
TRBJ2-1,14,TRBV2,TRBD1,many,CASSEGQGWGEQFF,TGTGCCAGCAGTGAGGGACAGGGCTGGGGTGAGCAGTTCTTC
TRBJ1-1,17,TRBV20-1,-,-,CSAHTRQTLSANTEAFF,TGCAGTGCGCATACTCGACAGACGCTTAGTGCGAACACTGAAGCTTTCTTT
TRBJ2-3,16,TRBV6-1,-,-,CASTEEISSVPDTQYF,TGTGCCAGCACCGAAGAGATTTCGAGCGTCCCAGATACGCAGTATTTT
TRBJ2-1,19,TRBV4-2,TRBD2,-,CASSQEGNPGTSAMGEQFF,TGTGCCAGCAGCCAAGAGGGTAACCCCGGGACTAGCGCCATGGGAGAGCAGTTCTTC
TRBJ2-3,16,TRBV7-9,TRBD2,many,CASSFRTSGTTDTQYF,TGTGCCAGCAGCTTCCGGACTAGCGGGACCACAGATACGCAGTATTTT
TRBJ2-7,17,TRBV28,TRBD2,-,CASIHRDYIERPYEQYF,TGTGCCAGCATCCATAGGGACTACATCGAACGGCCCTACGAGCAGTACTTC
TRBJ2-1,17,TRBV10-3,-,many,CAISGLLKGSSYNEQFF,TGTGCCATCAGTGGGCTCCTAAAGGGCAGCTCCTACAATGAGCAGTTCTTC
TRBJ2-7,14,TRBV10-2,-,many,CASSEWGPVYEQYF,TGCGCCAGCAGTGAGTGGGGCCCAGTCTACGAGCAGTACTTC
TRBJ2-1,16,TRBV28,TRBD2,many,CASSFTSGSSYNEQFF,TGTGCCAGCAGTTTCACTAGCGGGAGCTCCTACAATGAGCAGTTCTTC
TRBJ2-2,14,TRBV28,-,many,CASSGSRNTGELFF,TGTGCCAGCAGCGGGTCCAGGAACACCGGGGAGCTGTTTTTT
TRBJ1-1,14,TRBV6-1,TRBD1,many,CASSLSTGGTEAFF,TGTGCCAGCAGCCTGTCGACAGGGGGGACTGAAGCTTTCTTT
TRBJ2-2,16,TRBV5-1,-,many,CASSLDRDLRSGELFF,TGCGCCAGCAGCTTGGACAGGGACTTAAGATCCGGGGAGCTGTTTTTT
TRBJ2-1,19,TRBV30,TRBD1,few,CAWSRGTGPGGVSYNEQFF,TGTGCCTGGAGCCGAGGGACAGGGCCCGGAGGGGTCTCCTACAATGAGCAGTTCTTC
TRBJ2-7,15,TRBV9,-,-,CASSVAPGVSYEQYF,TGTGCCAGCAGCGTAGCCCCCGGGGTCTCCTACGAGCAGTACTTC
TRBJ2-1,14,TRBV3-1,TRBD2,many,CASSQAGGRNEQFF,TGTGCCAGCAGCCAGGCGGGAGGGCGGAATGAGCAGTTCTTC
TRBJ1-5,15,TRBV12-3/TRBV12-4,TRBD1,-,CASNTRTGANQPQHF,TGTGCCAGCAATACACGGACAGGGGCGAATCAGCCCCAGCATTTT
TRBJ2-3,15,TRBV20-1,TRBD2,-,CSARDLAGRTDTQYF,TGCAGTGCTAGAGATCTAGCGGGGCGCACAGATACGCAGTATTTT
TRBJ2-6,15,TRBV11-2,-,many,CASSPVAGGANVLTF,TGTGCCAGCAGCCCGGTCGCAGGGGGGGCCAACGTCCTGACTTTC